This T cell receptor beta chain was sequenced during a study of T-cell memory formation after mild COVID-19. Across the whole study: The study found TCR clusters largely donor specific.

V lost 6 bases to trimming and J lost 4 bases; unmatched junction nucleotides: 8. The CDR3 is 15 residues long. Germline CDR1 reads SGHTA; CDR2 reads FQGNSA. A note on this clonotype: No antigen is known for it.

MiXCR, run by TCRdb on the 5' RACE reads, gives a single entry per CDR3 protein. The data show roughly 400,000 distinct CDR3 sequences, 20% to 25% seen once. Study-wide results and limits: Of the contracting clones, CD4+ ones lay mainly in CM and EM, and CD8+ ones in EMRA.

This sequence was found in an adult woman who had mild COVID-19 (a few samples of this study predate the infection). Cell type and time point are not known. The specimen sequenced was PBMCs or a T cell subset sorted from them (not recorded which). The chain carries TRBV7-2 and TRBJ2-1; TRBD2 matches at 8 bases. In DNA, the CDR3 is TGTGCCAGCAGTACAGAAGCGGGAGTATACAATGAGCAGTTCTTC. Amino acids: CASSTEAGVYNEQFF.